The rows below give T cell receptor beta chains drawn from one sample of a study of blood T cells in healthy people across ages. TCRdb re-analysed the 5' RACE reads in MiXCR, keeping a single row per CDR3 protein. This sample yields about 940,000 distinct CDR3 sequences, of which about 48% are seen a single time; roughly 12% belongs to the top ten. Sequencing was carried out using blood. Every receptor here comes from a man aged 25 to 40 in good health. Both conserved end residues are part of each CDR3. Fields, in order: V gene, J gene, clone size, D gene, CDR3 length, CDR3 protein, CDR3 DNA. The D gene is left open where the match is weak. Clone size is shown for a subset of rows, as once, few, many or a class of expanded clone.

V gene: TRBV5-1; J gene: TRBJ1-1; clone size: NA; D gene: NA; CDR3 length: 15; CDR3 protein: CASSHYKGLNTEAFF; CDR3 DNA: TGCGCCAGCAGCCACTACAAGGGTCTGAACACTGAAGCTTTCTTT
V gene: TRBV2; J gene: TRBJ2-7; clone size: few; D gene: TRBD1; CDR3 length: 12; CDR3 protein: CASSGRGLEQYF; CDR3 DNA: TGTGCCAGCAGTGGCAGGGGGCTAGAGCAGTACTTC
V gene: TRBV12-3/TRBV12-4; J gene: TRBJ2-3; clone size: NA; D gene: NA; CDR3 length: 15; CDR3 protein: CASIRIAESTDTQYF; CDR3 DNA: TGTGCCAGCATCCGAATAGCGGAAAGCACAGATACGCAGTATTTT
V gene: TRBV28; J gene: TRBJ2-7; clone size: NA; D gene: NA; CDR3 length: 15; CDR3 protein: CASSFAQGVSYEQYF; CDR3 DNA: TGTGCCAGCAGTTTCGCCCAGGGCGTCTCCTACGAGCAGTACTTC
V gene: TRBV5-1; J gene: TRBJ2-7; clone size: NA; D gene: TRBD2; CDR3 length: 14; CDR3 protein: CASSLDSGDYEQYF; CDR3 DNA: TGCGCCAGCAGCTTGGATAGCGGGGACTACGAGCAGTACTTC
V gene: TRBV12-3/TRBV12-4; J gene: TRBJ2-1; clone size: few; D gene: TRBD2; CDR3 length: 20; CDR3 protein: CASRVGTSGGHLSSYNEQFF; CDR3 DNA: TGTGCCAGCAGAGTAGGGACTAGCGGGGGTCACTTGAGCTCCTACAATGAGCAGTTCTTC
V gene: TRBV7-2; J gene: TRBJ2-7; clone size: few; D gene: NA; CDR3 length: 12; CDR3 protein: CASSLSWGEQYF; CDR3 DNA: TGTGCCAGCAGCCTGAGTTGGGGCGAGCAGTACTTC
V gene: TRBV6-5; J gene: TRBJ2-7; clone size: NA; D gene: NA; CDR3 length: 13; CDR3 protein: CASQRAGTYEQYF; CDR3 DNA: TGTGCCAGCCAACGGGCCGGGACCTACGAGCAGTACTTC
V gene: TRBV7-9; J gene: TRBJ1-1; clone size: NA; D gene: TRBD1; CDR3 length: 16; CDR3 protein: CASSHEPGQGDTEAFF; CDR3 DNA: TGTGCCAGCAGCCATGAACCGGGACAGGGGGACACTGAAGCTTTCTTT
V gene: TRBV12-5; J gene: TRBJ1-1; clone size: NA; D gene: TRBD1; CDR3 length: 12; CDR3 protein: CASGRDRGRAFF; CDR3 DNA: TGTGCTAGTGGGCGGGACAGGGGACGGGCTTTCTTT
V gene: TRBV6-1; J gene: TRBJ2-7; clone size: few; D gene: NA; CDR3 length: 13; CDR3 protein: CASKARENYEQYF; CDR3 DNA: TGTGCCAGCAAAGCCAGGGAAAACTACGAGCAGTACTTC
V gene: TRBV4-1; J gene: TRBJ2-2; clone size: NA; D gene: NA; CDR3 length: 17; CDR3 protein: CASSQPSGTRNTGELFF; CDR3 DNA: TGCGCCAGCAGCCAGCCCTCCGGGACCAGGAACACCGGGGAGCTGTTTTTT
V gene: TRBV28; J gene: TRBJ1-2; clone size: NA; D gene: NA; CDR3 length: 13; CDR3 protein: CASSLSVVYGYTF; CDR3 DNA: TGTGCCAGCAGTTTATCTGTGGTCTATGGCTACACCTTC
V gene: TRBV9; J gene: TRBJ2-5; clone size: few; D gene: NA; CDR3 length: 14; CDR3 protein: CASSPGLPRETQYF; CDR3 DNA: TGTGCCAGCAGCCCGGGACTCCCTCGAGAGACCCAGTACTTC
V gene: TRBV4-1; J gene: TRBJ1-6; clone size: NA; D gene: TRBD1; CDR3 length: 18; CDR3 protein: CTSSQDQSGQLENSPLHF; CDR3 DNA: TGCACCAGCAGCCAAGATCAGTCGGGACAGCTTGAGAATTCACCCCTCCACTTT
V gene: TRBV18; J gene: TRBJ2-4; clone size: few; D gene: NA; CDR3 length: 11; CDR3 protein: CASSPGQEQYF; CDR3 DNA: TGTGCCAGCTCACCCGGGCAGGAGCAGTACTTC
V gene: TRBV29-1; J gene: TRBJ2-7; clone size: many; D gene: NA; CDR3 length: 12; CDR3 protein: CSVEVGSNEQYF; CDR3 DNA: TGCAGCGTTGAAGTAGGGAGCAACGAGCAGTACTTC
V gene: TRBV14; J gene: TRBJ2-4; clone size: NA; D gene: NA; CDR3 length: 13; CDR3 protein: CASSQGLDGIQYF; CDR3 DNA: TGTGCCAGCAGCCAAGGACTAGATGGCATTCAGTACTTC
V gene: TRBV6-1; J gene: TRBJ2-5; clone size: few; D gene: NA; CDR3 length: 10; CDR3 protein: CASNRETQYF; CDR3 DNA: TGTGCCAGCAATCGAGAGACCCAGTACTTC
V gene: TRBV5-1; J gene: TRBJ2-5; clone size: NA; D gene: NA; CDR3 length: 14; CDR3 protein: CASSGTLWGETQYF; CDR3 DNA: TGCGCCAGCAGCGGGACGCTTTGGGGGGAGACCCAGTACTTC
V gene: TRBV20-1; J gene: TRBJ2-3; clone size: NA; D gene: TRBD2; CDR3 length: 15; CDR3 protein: CSASPPGGARDTQYF; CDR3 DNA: TGCAGTGCTAGTCCCCCGGGGGGGGCCCGGGATACGCAGTATTTT
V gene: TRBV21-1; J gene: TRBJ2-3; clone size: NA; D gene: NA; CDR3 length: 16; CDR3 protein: CASTPFGLPGTDTQYF; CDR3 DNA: TGTGCCAGCACCCCTTTCGGACTCCCGGGAACAGATACGCAGTATTTT
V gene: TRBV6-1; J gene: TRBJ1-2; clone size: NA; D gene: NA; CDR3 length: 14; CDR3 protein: CASSEGAADYGYTF; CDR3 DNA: TGTGCCAGCAGTGAAGGGGCAGCGGACTATGGCTACACCTTC
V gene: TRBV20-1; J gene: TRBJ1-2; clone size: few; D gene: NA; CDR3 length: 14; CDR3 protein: CSARDLGSNYGYTF; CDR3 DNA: TGCAGTGCTAGAGATCTGGGCTCCAACTATGGCTACACCTTC
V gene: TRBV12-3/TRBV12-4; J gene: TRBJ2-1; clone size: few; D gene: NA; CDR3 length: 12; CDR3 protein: CASSGPGPKQFF; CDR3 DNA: TGTGCCAGCAGTGGGCCGGGCCCTAAGCAGTTCTTC
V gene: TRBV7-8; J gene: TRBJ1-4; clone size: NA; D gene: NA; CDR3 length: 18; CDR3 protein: CASSLRTRSSREREKLFF; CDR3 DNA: TGTGCCAGCAGCCTTCGGACCAGGTCCAGCAGGGAGAGGGAAAAACTGTTTTTT
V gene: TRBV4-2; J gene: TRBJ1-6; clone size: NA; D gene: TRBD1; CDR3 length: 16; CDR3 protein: CASSHPDRVKGSPLHF; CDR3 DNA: TGTGCCAGCAGCCACCCGGACAGGGTAAAGGGTTCACCCCTCCACTTT
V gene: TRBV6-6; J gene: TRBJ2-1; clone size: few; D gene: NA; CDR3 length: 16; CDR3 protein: CASSPLRQGPRDEQFF; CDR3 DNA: TGTGCCAGCAGCCCCCTCCGGCAGGGACCCCGGGATGAGCAGTTCTTC